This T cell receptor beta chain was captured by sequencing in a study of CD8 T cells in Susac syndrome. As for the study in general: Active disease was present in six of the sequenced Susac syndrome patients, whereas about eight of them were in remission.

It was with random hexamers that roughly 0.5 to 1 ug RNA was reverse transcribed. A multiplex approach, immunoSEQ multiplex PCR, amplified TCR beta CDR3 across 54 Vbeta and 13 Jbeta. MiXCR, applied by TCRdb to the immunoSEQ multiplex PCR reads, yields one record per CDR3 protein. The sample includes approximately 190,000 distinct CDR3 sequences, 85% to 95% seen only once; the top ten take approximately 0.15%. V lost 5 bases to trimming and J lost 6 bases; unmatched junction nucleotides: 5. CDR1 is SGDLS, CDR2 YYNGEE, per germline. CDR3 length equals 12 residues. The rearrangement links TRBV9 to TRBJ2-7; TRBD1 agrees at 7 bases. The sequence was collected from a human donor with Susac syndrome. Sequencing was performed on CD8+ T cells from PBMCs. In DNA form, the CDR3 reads TGTGCCAGCAGTACAGGGGTAGGCGAGCAGTACTTC. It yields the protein CASSTGVGEQYF.